This TCR beta chain is drawn from a study of blood T cell repertoires in COVID-19. This table comes from immunoSEQ multiplex PCR, and its TCRdb copy is limited to in-frame clones, with some not included. The data show 50,000 to 60,000 clones, around nine tenths seen once. The CDR3 extends over 16 amino acids. Germline V gene sequence: CDR1 MNHNY, CDR2 SVGAGI (reference sequence). V was clipped by 6 bases and J by 2 bases; unmatched bases: 11. This TCR was sampled from a man in his 60s with active COVID-19. The sequencing sample was made of peripheral blood. The chain couples TRBV6-6 to TRBJ2-7, with 9 bases identical to TRBD2. CDR3 region: CASSRLAGTSTYEQYF. DNA for the CDR3: TGTGCCAGCAGCCGACTTGCCGGGACTAGCACCTACGAGCAGTACTTC.